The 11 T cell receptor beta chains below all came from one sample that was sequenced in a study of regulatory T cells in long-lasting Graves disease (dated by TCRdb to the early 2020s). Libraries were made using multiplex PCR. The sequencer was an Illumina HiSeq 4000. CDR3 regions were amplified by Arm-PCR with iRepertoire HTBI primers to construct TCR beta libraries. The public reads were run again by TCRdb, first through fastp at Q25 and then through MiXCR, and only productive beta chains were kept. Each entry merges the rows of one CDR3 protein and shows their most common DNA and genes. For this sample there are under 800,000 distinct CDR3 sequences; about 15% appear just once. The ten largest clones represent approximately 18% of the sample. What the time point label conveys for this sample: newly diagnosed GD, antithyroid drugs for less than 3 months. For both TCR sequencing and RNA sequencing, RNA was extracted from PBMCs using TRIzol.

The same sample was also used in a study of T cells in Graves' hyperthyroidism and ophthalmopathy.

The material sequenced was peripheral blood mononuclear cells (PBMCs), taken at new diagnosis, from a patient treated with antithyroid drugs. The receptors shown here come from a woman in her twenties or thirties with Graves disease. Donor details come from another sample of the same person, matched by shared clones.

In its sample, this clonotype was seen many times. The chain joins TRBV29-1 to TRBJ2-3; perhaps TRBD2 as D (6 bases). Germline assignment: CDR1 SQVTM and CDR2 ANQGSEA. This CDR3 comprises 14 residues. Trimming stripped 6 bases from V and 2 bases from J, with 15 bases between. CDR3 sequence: CSVEEGLPTDTQYF. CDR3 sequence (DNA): TGCAGCGTCGAGGAGGGTCTCCCCACAGATACGCAGTATTTT.

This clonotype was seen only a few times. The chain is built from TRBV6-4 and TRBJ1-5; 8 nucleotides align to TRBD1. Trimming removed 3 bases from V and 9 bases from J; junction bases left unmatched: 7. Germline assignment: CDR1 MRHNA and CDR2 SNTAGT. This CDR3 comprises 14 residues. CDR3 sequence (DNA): TGTGCCAGCAGTGAATCAGGGGGCCCATGGCCCCAGCATTTT. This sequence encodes CASSESGGPWPQHF.

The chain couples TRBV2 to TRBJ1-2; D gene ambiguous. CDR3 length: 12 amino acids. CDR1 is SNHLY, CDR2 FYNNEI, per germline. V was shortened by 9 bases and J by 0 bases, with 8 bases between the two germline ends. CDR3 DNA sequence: TGTGCCAGAGAGGGAGCTAACTATGGCTACACCTTC. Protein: CAREGANYGYTF. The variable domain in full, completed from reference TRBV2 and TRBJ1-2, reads EPEVTQTPSHQVTQMGQEVILRCVPISNHLYFYWYRQILGQKVEFLVSFYNNEISEKSEIFDDQFSVERPDGSNFTLKIRSTKLEDSAMYFCAREGANYGYTFGSGTRLTVV.

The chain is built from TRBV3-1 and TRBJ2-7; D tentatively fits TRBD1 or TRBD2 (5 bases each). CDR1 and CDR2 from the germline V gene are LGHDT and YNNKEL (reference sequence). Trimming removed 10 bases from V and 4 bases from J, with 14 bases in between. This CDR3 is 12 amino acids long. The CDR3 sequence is CATGTAFYEQYF. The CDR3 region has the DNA TGTGCCACCGGGACGGCGTTTTACGAGCAGTACTTC.

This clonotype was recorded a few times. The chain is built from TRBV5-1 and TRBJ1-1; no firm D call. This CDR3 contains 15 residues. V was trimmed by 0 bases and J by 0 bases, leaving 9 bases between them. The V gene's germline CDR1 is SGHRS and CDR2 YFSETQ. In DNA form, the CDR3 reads TGCGCCAGCAGCTTGGTTGGCAGTTTGAACACTGAAGCTTTCTTT. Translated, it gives CASSLVGSLNTEAFF.

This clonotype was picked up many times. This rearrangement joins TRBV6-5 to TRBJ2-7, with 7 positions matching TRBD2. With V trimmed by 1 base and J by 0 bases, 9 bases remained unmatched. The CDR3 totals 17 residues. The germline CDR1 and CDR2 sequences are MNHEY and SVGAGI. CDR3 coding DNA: TGTGCCAGCAGTTACTTACGGGCGGGAGCCCCCTCCTACGAGCAGTACTTC. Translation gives CASSYLRAGAPSYEQYF.

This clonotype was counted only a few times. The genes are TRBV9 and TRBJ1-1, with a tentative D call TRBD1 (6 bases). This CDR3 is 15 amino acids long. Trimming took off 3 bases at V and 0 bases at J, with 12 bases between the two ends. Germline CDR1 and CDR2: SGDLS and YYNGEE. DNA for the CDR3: TGTGCCAGCAGCGCAGACCAGGGGATGAACACTGAAGCTTTCTTT. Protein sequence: CASSADQGMNTEAFF.

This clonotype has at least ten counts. The CDR3 loop reads CSAPSLGAHQPQHF. The CDR3 coding sequence is TGCAGTGCTCCGTCCTTGGGGGCGCATCAGCCCCAGCATTTT. This chain links TRBV20-1 with TRBJ1-5, with D possibly TRBD1 on 6 matching bases. CDR3 length: 14 amino acids. V was pared by 5 bases and J by 5 bases, with 16 bases between. Germline values: CDR1 DFQATT, CDR2 SNEGSKA (reference sequence).

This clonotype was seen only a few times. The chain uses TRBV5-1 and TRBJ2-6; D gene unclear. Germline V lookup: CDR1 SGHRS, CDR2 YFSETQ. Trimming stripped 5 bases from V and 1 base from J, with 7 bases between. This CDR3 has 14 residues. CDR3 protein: CASRSVSGANVLTF. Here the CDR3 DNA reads TGCGCCAGCAGATCTGTATCTGGGGCCAACGTCCTGACTTTC.

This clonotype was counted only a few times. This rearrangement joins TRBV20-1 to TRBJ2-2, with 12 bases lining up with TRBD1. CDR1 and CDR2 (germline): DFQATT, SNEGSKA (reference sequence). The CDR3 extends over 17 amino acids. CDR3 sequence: CSFHREPGQGATGELFF. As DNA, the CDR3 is TGCAGCTTCCACCGTGAACCGGGACAGGGGGCAACCGGGGAGCTGTTTTTT.

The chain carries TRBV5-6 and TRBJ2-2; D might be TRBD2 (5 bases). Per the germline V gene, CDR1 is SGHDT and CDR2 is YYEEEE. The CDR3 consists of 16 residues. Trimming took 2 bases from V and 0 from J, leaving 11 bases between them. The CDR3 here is CASSFLGAPNTGELFF. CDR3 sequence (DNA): TGTGCCAGCAGCTTCCTGGGAGCGCCGAACACCGGGGAGCTGTTTTTT.